These 12 T cell receptor beta chains originate from one sample sequenced in a study of shared clonotypes between healthy human individuals. Profiling relied on immunoSEQ multiplex PCR, and the TCRdb table lists in-frame clones only, not all of them. This sample has about 470,000 clones, with 79% found just once. The sample consisted of PBMCs. These receptors were obtained from a woman aged 40 to 50 in good health. Some clones in this sample may be carry-over from other donors' samples.

This clone has a single count. The chain uses TRBV4-1 and TRBJ2-5; tentatively, D is TRBD1 (5 bases). Looked up from germline, CDR1 is MGHRA and CDR2 is YSYEKL. This CDR3 has 15 amino acids. V dropped 1 base and J dropped 1 base, with 10 bases sitting between them. CDR3 sequence: CASSQVQTAQETQYF. Here the CDR3 DNA reads TGCGCCAGCAGCCAAGTCCAGACAGCCCAAGAGACCCAGTACTTC.

V usage is TRBV7-6 and J usage is TRBJ2-7; D call uncertain. V was trimmed by 5 bases and J by 7 bases, leaving 15 bases between them. This CDR3 spans 13 amino acids. Looked up from germline, CDR1 is SGHVS and CDR2 is FNYEAQ. CDR3 sequence (DNA): TGTGCCAGCAGCATTGCAGGTTTTCAAGAGCAGTACTTC. It encodes CASSIAGFQEQYF. The entire variable domain, with the rest obtained from reference TRBV7-6 and TRBJ2-7, is as follows: GAGVSQSPRYKVTKRGQDVALRCDPISGHVSLYWYRQALGQGPEFLTYFNYEAQQDKSGLPNDRFSAERPEGSISTLTIQRTEQRDSAMYRCASSIAGFQEQYFGPGTRLTVT.

J is TRBJ2-1 and V is TRBV9; the match to TRBD2 covers 9 bases. V dropped 4 bases and J dropped 2; count of bases not matched to a gene: 7. This CDR3 comprises 16 residues. Germline CDR1 is SGDLS and CDR2 is YYNGEE. Written as DNA, the CDR3 is TGTGCCAGCAGCAGACTCGCGGGAGGGCCCTACAATGAGCAGTTCTTC. The encoded protein is CASSRLAGGPYNEQFF.

With regard to this clone: One end of the junction does not line up with germline, which may come from a read error. This rearrangement joins TRBV6-6 to TRBJ2-7, with 7 nucleotides matching TRBD1. Germline CDR1 MNHNY, CDR2 SVGAGI (reference sequence). The CDR3 totals 11 residues. The CDR3 is CASSYLGTAVF. CDR3 DNA sequence: TGTGCCAGCAGTTACCTCGGGACAGCCGTCTTC.

The chain joins TRBV2 to TRBJ2-5; 9 nucleotides agree with TRBD2. J was trimmed by 4 bases and V by 2 bases; bases with no gene match: 5. The CDR3 consists of 15 residues. CDR1 is SNHLY, CDR2 FYNNEI, per germline. CDR3 sequence (DNA): TGTGCCAGCAGTGAATACGCTAGCGGGATAGAGACCCAGTACTTC. Translated: CASSEYASGIETQYF.

This rearrangement joins TRBV28 to TRBJ2-7, with 9 bases lining up with TRBD1. With V trimmed by 7 bases and J by 2 bases, 9 bases remained unmatched. Germline values: CDR1 MDHEN, CDR2 SYDVKM. The CDR3 has 15 residues. The CDR3 protein is CASTTPGTGPYEQYF. CDR3 in DNA: TGTGCCAGCACCACACCCGGGACAGGGCCCTACGAGCAGTACTTC. Combining the CDR3 with reference TRBV28 and TRBJ2-7 gives the whole variable domain DVKVTQSSRYLVKRTGEKVFLECVQDMDHENMFWYRQDPGLGLRLIYFSYDVKMKEKGDIPEGYSVSREKKERFSLILESASTNQTSMYLCASTTPGTGPYEQYFGPGTRLTVT.

V usage is TRBV30 and J usage is TRBJ2-7, with TRBD2 matching 7 bases. Germline CDR1 and CDR2: GTSNPN and SVGIG (reference sequence). The CDR3 contains 12 residues. The ends lost 2 bases at V and 5 bases at J; junction bases unmatched: 3. The CDR3 DNA reads TGTGCCTGGAGTTGGGGGACTAACGAGCAGTACTTC. Amino acids: CAWSWGTNEQYF.

This sequence joins TRBV5-1 and TRBJ2-3; TRBD2 matches at 12 bases. The CDR3 is 19 residues long. CDR1 and CDR2 from the germline V gene are SGHRS and YFSETQ. Losses at the gene ends were 4 bases for V and 0 bases for J; bases not matched to a gene: 12. The CDR3 coding sequence is TGCGCCAGCAGCCTCACGGGGACTAGCGGGTATACTAGCACAGATACGCAGTATTTT. Translation gives CASSLTGTSGYTSTDTQYF. Variable domain in full (rest from reference TRBV5-1 and TRBJ2-3): KAGVTQTPRYLIKTRGQQVTLSCSPISGHRSVSWYQQTPGQGLQFLFEYFSETQRNKGNFPGRFSGRQFSNSRSEMNVSTLELGDSALYLCASSLTGTSGYTSTDTQYFGPGTRLTVL.

CDR3 in amino acids: CASSSLAGAKNIQYF. CDR3 DNA: TGTGCCAGCAGCTCCCTAGCGGGAGCCAAAAACATTCAGTACTTC. The chain carries TRBV5-6 and TRBJ2-4, with TRBD2 matching 8 bases. The trim removed 3 bases at V and 0 bases at J, leaving 2 bases unmatched. The CDR3 is 15 residues long. CDR1 is SGHDT, CDR2 YYEEEE, per germline.

The CDR3 DNA reads as TGCAGCGTTGTCGGCCACTCTGGGGCCAACGTCCTGACTTTC. It is translated as CSVVGHSGANVLTF. The chain has TRBV29-1 and TRBJ2-6, with no clear D. The CDR3 length is 14 residues. V lost 4 bases and J 0 bases, leaving 7 bases between the germline ends. Germline V gives CDR1 SQVTM, CDR2 ANQGSEA.

There are many counts of this clone. This chain links TRBV4-3 with TRBJ2-1; D perhaps matches TRBD2 (6 bases). Germline CDR1 and CDR2: LGHNA and YSLEER. CDR3 length: 17 residues. Trimming pared 5 bases from V and 5 bases from J, leaving 22 bases between. This CDR3 reads CASSFLLRAGIDNEQFF. The CDR3 DNA reads as TGCGCCAGCAGCTTTTTACTTCGGGCGGGAATCGACAATGAGCAGTTCTTC.

The rearrangement uses TRBV30 and TRBJ1-5, with D perhaps TRBD1 (5 bases). The germline V gene encodes CDR1 GTSNPN and CDR2 SVGIG (reference sequence). This CDR3 is 16 amino acids long. Trimming shortened V by 3 bases and J by 3 bases, and 18 bases separated the two germline ends. Here the CDR3 DNA reads TGTGCCTGGAGCCTCGACCCGGGGGTATCCAATCAGCCCCAGCATTTT. Amino acid sequence: CAWSLDPGVSNQPQHF. The full variable domain, its missing parts supplied by reference TRBV30 and TRBJ1-5, is SQTIHQWPATLVQPVGSPLSLECTVEGTSNPNLYWYRQAAGRGLQLLFYSVGIGQISSEVPQNLSASRPQDRQFILSSKKLLLSDSGFYLCAWSLDPGVSNQPQHFGDGTRLSIL.